A single sample gave rise to the 9 T cell receptor beta chains below, sequenced in a study of Graves' ophthalmopathy and Graves' hyperthyroidism. From RNA, the CDR3 regions of TCR beta chains were amplified and sequenced. A first-round RT-PCR used HTBI primers, followed by a second-round multiplex PCR. TCRdb called the multiplex PCR reads again in MiXCR, with one record for every CDR3 protein. The table records about 480,000 distinct CDR3 sequences, under 15% of them present only once. Specimen: blood. These TCRs come from a woman in her twenties or thirties with Graves' ophthalmopathy.

This clonotype was observed at least ten times. The V gene is TRBV15, the J gene TRBJ1-3; 8 nucleotides align to TRBD1. Germline V gene lookup returns CDR1 LNHNV and CDR2 YYDKDF (reference sequence). The trim removed 6 bases at V and 2 bases at J, leaving 0 bases unmatched. The CDR3 covers 13 residues. The CDR3 DNA follows: TGTGCCACCAGGGACAGGGCTGGAAACACCATATATTTT. Its translation: CATRDRAGNTIYF.

This clonotype was seen at least ten times. V and J are TRBV30 and TRBJ1-2; no clear D gene. Germline values: CDR1 GTSNPN, CDR2 SVGIG (reference sequence). This CDR3 has 16 residues. Trimming stripped 0 bases from V and 4 bases from J, with 18 bases between. The CDR3: CAWSVRKTTVSYGYTF. The CDR3 nucleotides are TGTGCCTGGAGTGTACGAAAGACGACGGTCTCCTATGGCTACACCTTC.

To note about this clonotype: A read error may explain this, as a much larger clone is one base away. The V call is TRBV12-3 or TRBV12-4, the J call TRBJ2-4; maybe TRBD2 (5 bases). The V end was cut by 6 bases, the J end by 14 bases, with 17 bases between. The CDR3 extends over 12 amino acids. The CDR3 sequence: CASRRASETKYF. The DNA of the CDR3 is TGTGCCAGCAGGCGGGCTTCAGAGACCAAGTACTTC.

The genes are TRBV30 and TRBJ1-1; D is uncertain. The CDR3 length is 11 residues. CDR1 and CDR2 (germline): GTSNPN, SVGIG (reference sequence). V gave up 8 bases and J gave up 0 bases, with 7 bases separating them. CDR3 DNA: TGTGCCCAATCAGTGAACACTGAAGCTTTCTTT. Protein: CAQSVNTEAFF.

This clonotype was seen many times. The CDR3 DNA reads as TGTGCCAGCAGCCGTTCAGGGAAAGGTGATCAGCCCCAGCATTTT. This translates into CASSRSGKGDQPQHF. The V and J genes are TRBV7-8 and TRBJ1-5; a possible D gene is TRBD1 (5 bases). The V gene's germline CDR1 is SGHVS and CDR2 FQNEAQ. V lost 5 bases to trimming and J lost 5 bases, with 16 bases between them. The CDR3 runs to 15 residues.

The chain couples TRBV18 to TRBJ1-1; no reliable D call. The V gene lost 3 bases and the J gene lost 2 bases, with 7 bases spanning the gap. The length of the CDR3 is 13 residues. Germline loops: CDR1 KGHSH, CDR2 LQKENI. CDR3 DNA sequence: TGTGCCAGCTCACCGGTCCCCAACACTGAAGCTTTCTTT. Its translation: CASSPVPNTEAFF.

This chain's CDR3 is CASSQDTGSGYTF. DNA of the CDR3: TGTGCCAGCAGCCAAGATACAGGCTCGGGCTACACCTTC. The V and J genes are TRBV4-2 and TRBJ1-2; weak D call: TRBD1 (5 bases). The germline V and J ends were trimmed by 0 bases and 8 bases, with 10 bases remaining between them. Germline values: CDR1 LGHNA, CDR2 YNFKEQ. The CDR3 extends over 13 amino acids.

In its sample, this clonotype was seen many times. The chain recombines TRBV20-1 with TRBJ1-6, with D unresolved. The CDR3 is 14 amino acids. Trimming removed 1 base at V and 10 bases at J, with 14 bases between. Germline V gene sequence: CDR1 DFQATT, CDR2 SNEGSKA (reference sequence). CDR3 sequence (DNA): TGCAGTGCTAGAGTAGCAGGTGATGGCTCACCCCTCCACTTT. Protein product: CSARVAGDGSPLHF.

This clonotype was found a few times. This chain joins TRBV11-2 and TRBJ2-7, with D tentatively TRBD1 (6 bases). Trimming pared 7 bases from V and 1 base from J, leaving 11 bases between. This CDR3 has 13 residues. Looked up from germline, CDR1 is SGHAT and CDR2 is FQNNGV. The CDR3 reads CASKPGVSYEQYF. Here the CDR3 DNA reads TGTGCCAGCAAACCAGGGGTATCCTACGAGCAGTACTTC.